Detailed here is one T cell receptor (beta chain). The sample is drawn from a study of blood T cell repertoires in COVID-19. Study-wide background: T cells, B-cell-depleted T cells, or PBMCs provided the cDNA or gDNA that served as material.

Authors' data handling: Nucleated cell number was recorded as an estimate derived from reference gene primer amplification. Clones were sequenced by immunoSEQ multiplex PCR, and TCRdb holds only the in-frame ones, with some missing. D and trimming come from the DNA, and the V and J calls and clone size come from that table. This sample yields 300,000 to 350,000 clones, of which 75% to 90% are seen a single time; less than 6.5% belongs to the top ten. The participants were between 18 and 89 years old and came from under 25 US areas. The sequenced sample was PBMCs or T cells enriched from blood (not recorded which). The sequence was obtained from a man in his thirties or forties who had recovered from COVID-19.

CDR3 region: CASSQILAGDTYEQYF. In DNA form, the CDR3 reads TGCGCCAGCAGCCAGATACTAGCGGGGGATACCTACGAGCAGTACTTC. The rearrangement links TRBV4-1 to TRBJ2-7; 11 nucleotides agree with TRBD2. V shed 3 bases and J 2 bases; nucleotides not matched to a gene: 6. The V gene's germline CDR1 is MGHRA and CDR2 YSYEKL. This CDR3 comprises 16 residues.